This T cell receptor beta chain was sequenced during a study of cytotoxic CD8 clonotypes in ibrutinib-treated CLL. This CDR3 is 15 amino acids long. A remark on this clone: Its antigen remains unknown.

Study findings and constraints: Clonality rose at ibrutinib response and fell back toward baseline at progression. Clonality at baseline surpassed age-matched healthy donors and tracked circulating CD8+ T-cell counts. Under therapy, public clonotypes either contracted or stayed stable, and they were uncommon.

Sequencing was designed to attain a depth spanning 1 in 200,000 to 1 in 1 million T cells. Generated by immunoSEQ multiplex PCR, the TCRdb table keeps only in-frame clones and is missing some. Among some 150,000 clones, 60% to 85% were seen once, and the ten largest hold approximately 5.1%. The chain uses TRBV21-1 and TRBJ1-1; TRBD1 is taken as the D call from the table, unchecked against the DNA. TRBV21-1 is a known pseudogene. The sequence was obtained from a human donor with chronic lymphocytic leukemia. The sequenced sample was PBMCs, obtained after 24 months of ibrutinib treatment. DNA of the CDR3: TGTGCCAGCAGCCCGCGACAGGGGCTGGGCACTGAAGCTTTCTTT. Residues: CASSPRQGLGTEAFF.